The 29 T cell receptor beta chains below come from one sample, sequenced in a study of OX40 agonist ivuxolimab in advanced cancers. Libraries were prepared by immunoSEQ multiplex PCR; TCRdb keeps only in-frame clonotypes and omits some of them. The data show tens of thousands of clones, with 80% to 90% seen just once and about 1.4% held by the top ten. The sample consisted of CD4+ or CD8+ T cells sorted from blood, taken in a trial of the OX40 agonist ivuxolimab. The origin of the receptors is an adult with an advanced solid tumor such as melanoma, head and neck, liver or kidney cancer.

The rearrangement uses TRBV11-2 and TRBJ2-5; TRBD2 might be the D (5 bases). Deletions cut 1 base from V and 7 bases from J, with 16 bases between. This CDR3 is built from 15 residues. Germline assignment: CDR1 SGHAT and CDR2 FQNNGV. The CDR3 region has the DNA TGTGCCAGCAGCTTAGGAGGGCGGTCCCACCGGACCCAGTACTTC. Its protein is CASSLGGRSHRTQYF.

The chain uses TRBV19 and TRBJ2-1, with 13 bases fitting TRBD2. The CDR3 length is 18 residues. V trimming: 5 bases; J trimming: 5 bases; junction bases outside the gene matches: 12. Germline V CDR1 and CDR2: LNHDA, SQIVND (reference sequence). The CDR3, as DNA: TGTGCCAGTAGTCCAGGGACGGGACTAGCGGGAACCCACAATGAGCAGTTCTTC. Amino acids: CASSPGTGLAGTHNEQFF.

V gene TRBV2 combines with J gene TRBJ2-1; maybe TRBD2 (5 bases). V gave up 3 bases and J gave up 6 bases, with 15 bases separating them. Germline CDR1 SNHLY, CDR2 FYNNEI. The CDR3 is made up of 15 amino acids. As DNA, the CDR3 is TGTGCCAGCAGTGACTCCCCTCGGGGTCCCAATGAGCAGTTCTTC. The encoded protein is CASSDSPRGPNEQFF.

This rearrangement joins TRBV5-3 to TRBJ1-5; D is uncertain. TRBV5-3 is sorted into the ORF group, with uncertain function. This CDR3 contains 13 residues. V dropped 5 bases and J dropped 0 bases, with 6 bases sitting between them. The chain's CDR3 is CARRSYSNQPQHF. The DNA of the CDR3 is TGTGCCAGAAGGAGTTATAGCAATCAGCCCCAGCATTTT.

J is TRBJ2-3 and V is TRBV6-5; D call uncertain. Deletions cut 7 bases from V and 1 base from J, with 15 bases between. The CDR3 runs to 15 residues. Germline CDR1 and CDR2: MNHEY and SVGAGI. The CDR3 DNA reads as TGTGCCAGCACCCCCGGCCGTCCGGGCACAGATACGCAGTATTTT. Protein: CASTPGRPGTDTQYF.

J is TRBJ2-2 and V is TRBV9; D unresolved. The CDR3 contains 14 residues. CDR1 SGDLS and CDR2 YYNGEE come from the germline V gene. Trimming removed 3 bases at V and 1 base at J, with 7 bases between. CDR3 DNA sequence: TGTGCCAGCAGCGCCAGACAGAACACCGGGGAGCTGTTTTTT. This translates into CASSARQNTGELFF.

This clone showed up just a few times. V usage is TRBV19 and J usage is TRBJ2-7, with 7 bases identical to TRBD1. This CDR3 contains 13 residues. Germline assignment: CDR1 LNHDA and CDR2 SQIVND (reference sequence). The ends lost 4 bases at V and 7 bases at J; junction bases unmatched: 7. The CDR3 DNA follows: TGTGCCAGTAGTACCCGGGACAGCTTAGAGCAGTACTTC. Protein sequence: CASSTRDSLEQYF.

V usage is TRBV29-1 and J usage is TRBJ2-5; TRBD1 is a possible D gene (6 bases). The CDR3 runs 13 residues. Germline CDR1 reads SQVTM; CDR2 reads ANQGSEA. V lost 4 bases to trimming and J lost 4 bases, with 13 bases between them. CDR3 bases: TGCAGCGTTGCGGTCGGCAGGGGAGAGACCCAGTACTTC. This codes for CSVAVGRGETQYF.

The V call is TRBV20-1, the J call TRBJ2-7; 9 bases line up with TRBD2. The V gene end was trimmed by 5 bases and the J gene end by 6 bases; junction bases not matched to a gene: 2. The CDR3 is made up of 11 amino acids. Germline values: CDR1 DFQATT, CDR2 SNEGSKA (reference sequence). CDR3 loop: CSAGTSIEQYF. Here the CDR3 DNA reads TGCAGTGCTGGGACTAGCATCGAGCAGTACTTC.

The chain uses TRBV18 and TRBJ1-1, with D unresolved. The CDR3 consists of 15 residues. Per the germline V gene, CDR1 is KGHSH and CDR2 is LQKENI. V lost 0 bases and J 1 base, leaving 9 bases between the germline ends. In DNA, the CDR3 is TGTGCCAGCTCACCACCGATTAGCCGGAACACTGAAGCTTTCTTT. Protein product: CASSPPISRNTEAFF.

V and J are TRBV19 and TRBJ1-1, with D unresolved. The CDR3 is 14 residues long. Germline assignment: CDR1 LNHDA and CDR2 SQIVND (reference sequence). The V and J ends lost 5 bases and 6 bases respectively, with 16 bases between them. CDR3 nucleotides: TGTGCCAGTAGTCAACCGGGAAGGAAGGCTGAAGCTTTCTTT. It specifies CASSQPGRKAEAFF.

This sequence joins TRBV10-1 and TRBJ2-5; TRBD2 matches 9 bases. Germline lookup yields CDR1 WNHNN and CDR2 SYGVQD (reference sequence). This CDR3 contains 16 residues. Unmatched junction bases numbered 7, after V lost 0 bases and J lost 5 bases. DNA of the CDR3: TGCGCCAGCAGTGAGTCTTGGGCTAGCGGGAAGGAGACCCAGTACTTC. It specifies CASSESWASGKETQYF.

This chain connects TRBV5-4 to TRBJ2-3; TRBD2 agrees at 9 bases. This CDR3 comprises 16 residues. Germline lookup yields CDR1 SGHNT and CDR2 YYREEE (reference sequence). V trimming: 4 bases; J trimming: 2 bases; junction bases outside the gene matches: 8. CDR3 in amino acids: CASSRAGGLTTDTQYF. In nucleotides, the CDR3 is TGTGCCAGCAGCCGAGCGGGGGGCCTTACCACAGATACGCAGTATTTT.

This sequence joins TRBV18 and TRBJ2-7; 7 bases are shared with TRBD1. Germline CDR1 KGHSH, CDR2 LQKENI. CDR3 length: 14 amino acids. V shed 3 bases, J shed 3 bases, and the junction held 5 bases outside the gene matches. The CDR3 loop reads CASSPRDRNYEQYF. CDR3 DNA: TGTGCCAGCTCACCGAGGGACAGAAACTACGAGCAGTACTTC.

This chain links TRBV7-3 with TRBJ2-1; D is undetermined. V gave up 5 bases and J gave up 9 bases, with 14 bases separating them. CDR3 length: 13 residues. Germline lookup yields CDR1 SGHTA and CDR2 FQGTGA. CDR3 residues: CASSPRTDGEQFF. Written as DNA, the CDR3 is TGTGCCAGCAGCCCTCGGACGGACGGTGAGCAGTTCTTC. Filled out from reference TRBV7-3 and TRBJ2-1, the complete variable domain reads GAGVSQTPSNKVTEKGKYVELRCDPISGHTALYWYRQSLGQGPEFLIYFQGTGAADDSGLPNDRFFAVRPEGSVSTLKIQRTERGDSAVYLCASSPRTDGEQFFGPGTRLTVL.

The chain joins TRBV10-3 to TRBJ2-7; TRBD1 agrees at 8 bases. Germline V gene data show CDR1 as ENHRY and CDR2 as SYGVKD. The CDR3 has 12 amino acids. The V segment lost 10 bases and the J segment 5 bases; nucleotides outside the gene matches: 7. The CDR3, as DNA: TGTGCCAACGGACAGGGCGGCCACGAGCAGTACTTC. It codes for CANGQGGHEQYF.

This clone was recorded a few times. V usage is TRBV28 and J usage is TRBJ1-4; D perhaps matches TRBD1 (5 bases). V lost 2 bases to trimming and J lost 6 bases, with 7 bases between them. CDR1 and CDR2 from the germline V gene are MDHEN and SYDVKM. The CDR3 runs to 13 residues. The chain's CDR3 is CASSLSRDEKLFF. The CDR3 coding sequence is TGTGCCAGCAGTTTAAGCAGGGATGAAAAACTGTTTTTT.

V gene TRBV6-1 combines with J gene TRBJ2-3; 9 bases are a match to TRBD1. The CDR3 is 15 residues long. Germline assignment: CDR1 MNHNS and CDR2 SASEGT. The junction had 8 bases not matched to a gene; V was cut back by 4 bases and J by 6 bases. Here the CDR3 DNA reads TGTGCCAGCAGTGCGGGACAGGGTTCATTTGATACGCAGTATTTT. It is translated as CASSAGQGSFDTQYF.

CDR3 nucleotides: TGTGCCAGCTCTCTCCACGAGGTGAACACTGAAGCTTTCTTT. Protein sequence: CASSLHEVNTEAFF. This chain uses TRBV6-1 with TRBJ1-1; no clear D. The length of the CDR3 is 14 residues. The germline V and J ends were trimmed by 8 bases and 0 bases, with 13 bases remaining between them. Germline V gives CDR1 MNHNS, CDR2 SASEGT.

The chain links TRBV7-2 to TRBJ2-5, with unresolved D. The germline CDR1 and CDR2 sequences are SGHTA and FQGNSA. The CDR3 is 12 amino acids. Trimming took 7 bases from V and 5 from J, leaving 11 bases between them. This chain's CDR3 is CASTSTRETQYF. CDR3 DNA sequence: TGTGCCAGCACTTCCACCAGGGAGACCCAGTACTTC.

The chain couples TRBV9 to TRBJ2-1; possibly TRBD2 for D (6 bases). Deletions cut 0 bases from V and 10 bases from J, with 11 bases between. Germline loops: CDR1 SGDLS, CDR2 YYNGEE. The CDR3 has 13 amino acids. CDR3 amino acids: CASSVGVAGEQFF. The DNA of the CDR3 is TGTGCCAGCAGCGTAGGCGTGGCGGGGGAGCAGTTCTTC.

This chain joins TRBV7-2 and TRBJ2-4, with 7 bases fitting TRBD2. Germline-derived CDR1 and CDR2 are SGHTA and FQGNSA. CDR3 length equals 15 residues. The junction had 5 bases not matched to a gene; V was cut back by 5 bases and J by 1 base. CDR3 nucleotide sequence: TGTGCCAGCAGCGGGAGCGGGACCGCCAAAAACATTCAGTACTTC. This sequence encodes CASSGSGTAKNIQYF.

CDR3 loop: CASSFDGNTEAFF. In DNA, the CDR3 is TGCGCCAGCAGCTTCGACGGGAACACTGAAGCTTTCTTT. J is TRBJ1-1 and V is TRBV5-1; D is undetermined. The CDR3 is 13 amino acids. The germline V gene has CDR1 SGHRS and CDR2 YFSETQ. Trimming left V 2 bases short and J 1 base short, with 6 bases between.

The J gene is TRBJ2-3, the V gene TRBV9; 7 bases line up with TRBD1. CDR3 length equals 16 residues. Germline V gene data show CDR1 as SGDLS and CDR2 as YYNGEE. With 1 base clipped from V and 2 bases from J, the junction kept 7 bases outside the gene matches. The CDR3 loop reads CASSVRGQQITDTQYF. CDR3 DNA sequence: TGTGCCAGCAGCGTACGGGGACAGCAGATCACAGATACGCAGTATTTT.

The CDR3 bases are TGCAGTGCTACGACAGCGGACACCATATATTTT. Protein: CSATTADTIYF. This rearrangement joins TRBV20-1 to TRBJ1-3; TRBD1 is a possible D gene (5 bases). V lost 4 bases and J 8 bases, leaving 9 bases between the germline ends. Looked up from germline, CDR1 is DFQATT and CDR2 is SNEGSKA (reference sequence). CDR3 size: 11 residues.

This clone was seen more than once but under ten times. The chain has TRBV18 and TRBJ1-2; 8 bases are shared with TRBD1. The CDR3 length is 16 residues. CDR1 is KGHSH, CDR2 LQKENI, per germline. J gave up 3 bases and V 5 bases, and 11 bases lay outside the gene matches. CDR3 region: CASSTTGTGTDYGYTF. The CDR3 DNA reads TGTGCCAGCTCAACGACCGGGACAGGAACTGACTATGGCTACACCTTC.

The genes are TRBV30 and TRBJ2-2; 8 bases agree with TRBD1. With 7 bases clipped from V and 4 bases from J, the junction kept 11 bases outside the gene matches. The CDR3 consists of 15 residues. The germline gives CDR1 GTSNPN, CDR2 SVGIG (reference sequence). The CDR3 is CASSSGQASTGELFF. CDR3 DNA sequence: TGTGCCTCCTCTTCGGGACAGGCCTCCACCGGGGAGCTGTTTTTT.

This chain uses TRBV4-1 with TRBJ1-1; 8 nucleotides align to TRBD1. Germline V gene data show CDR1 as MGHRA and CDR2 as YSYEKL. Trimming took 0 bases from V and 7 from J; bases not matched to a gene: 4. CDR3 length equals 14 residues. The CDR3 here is CASSQEAQGGEAFF. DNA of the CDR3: TGCGCCAGCAGCCAAGAGGCACAGGGGGGTGAAGCTTTCTTT.

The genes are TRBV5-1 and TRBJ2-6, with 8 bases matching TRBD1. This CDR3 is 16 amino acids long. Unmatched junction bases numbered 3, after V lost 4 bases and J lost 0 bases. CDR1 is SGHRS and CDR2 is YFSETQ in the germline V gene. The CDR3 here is CASSPTGGSGANVLTF. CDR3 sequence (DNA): TGCGCCAGCAGCCCTACAGGGGGCTCTGGGGCCAACGTCCTGACTTTC.